This T cell receptor beta chain was captured in a study of control samples from healthy donors and cancer patients. The V end lost 1 base, the J end lost 8 bases, and 17 bases lay between the germline ends. CDR1 and CDR2 from the germline V gene are SGHDN and FVKESK. The CDR3 consists of 16 residues. Only in-frame clones appear in the TCRdb table, and some are missing; sequencing was by immunoSEQ multiplex PCR. The table lists more than 45,000 clones, 93% of them singletons, with about 20% in the top ten. Specimen: PBMCs. The chain carries TRBV14 and TRBJ1-4; D perhaps matches TRBD1 (6 bases). This clonotype was sampled from a woman between 50 and 59 years old with head and neck cancer. The CDR3: CASSQGWRGGNEKLFF. In nucleotides, the CDR3 is TGTGCCAGCAGCCAAGGGTGGAGAGGGGGAAACGAAAAACTGTTTTTT. The variable domain in full, with the rest retrieved from reference TRBV14 and TRBJ1-4, is EAGVTQFPSHSVIEKGQTVTLRCDPISGHDNLYWYRRVMGKEIKFLLHFVKESKQDESGMPNNRFLAERTGGTYSTLKVQPAELEDSGVYFCASSQGWRGGNEKLFFGSGTQLSVL.